A selection of T cell receptor beta chains follows, all from one sample in a study of cytomegalovirus exposure and HLA in healthy donors. The repertoire was sequenced with immunoSEQ multiplex PCR; TCRdb's copy has only in-frame clones and lacks some. The repertoire includes roughly 120,000 clones, about 79% of them detected once, and 4% to 5.5% sits in the top ten. The sequenced sample was PBMCs. All receptors derive from a man aged 25-45 years in good health and CMV-seropositive. Both conserved end residues are part of each CDR3. Each record gives: V gene, clone size, D gene, J gene, CDR3 protein, CDR3 DNA. The D gene is left open where the match is weak. Rows may omit the clone size; those that give it use once, few, many or a size class.

v_call: TRBV4-3; clone_size: .; d_call: TRBD1; j_call: TRBJ1-5; cdr3_aa: CASSQNPHRGGNQPQHF; cdr3_nt: TGCGCCAGCAGCCAGAATCCTCACAGGGGCGGCAATCAGCCCCAGCATTTT
v_call: TRBV5-1; clone_size: .; d_call: .; j_call: TRBJ1-2; cdr3_aa: CASSQNTGNYGYTF; cdr3_nt: TGCGCCAGCAGCCAGAACACAGGGAACTATGGCTACACCTTC
v_call: TRBV15; clone_size: .; d_call: TRBD1; j_call: TRBJ2-5; cdr3_aa: CATSNPRDRETQYF; cdr3_nt: TGTGCCACCAGCAACCCCCGGGACAGAGAAACCCAGTACTTC
v_call: TRBV19; clone_size: .; d_call: .; j_call: TRBJ2-3; cdr3_aa: CASRYSSTDTQYF; cdr3_nt: TGTGCCAGTAGATACTCTAGCACAGATACGCAGTATTTT
v_call: TRBV7-9; clone_size: .; d_call: TRBD1; j_call: TRBJ2-7; cdr3_aa: CASSWPKTGKREQYF; cdr3_nt: TGTGCCAGCAGCTGGCCCAAGACAGGGAAGCGCGAGCAGTACTTC
v_call: TRBV7-6; clone_size: .; d_call: .; j_call: TRBJ2-2; cdr3_aa: CASSSPGGWTNTGELFF; cdr3_nt: TGTGCCAGCAGCTCCCCTGGGGGGTGGACGAACACCGGGGAGCTGTTTTTT
v_call: TRBV11-3; clone_size: .; d_call: TRBD2; j_call: TRBJ2-7; cdr3_aa: CASSSLAGVYEQYF; cdr3_nt: TGTGCCAGCAGCTCCTTAGCGGGGGTCTACGAGCAGTACTTC
v_call: TRBV5-6; clone_size: once; d_call: TRBD1; j_call: TRBJ1-2; cdr3_aa: CASSSMTGGSGYTF; cdr3_nt: TGTGCCAGCAGCTCCATGACAGGGGGCTCTGGCTACACCTTC
v_call: TRBV21-1; clone_size: .; d_call: .; j_call: TRBJ2-5; cdr3_aa: CASSPRTEETQYF; cdr3_nt: TGTGCCAGCAGCCCTAGGACAGAAGAGACCCAGTACTTC
v_call: TRBV21-1; clone_size: .; d_call: .; j_call: TRBJ1-1; cdr3_aa: CASSNKVDRAYGGTEAFF; cdr3_nt: TGTGCCAGCAGCAATAAGGTGGACAGGGCCTACGGGGGTACTGAAGCTTTCTTT
v_call: TRBV4-3; clone_size: .; d_call: TRBD1; j_call: TRBJ2-3; cdr3_aa: CASSQGTGTGTDTQYF; cdr3_nt: TGCGCCAGCAGCCAAGGGACAGGAACGGGCACAGATACGCAGTATTTT
v_call: TRBV28; clone_size: once; d_call: .; j_call: TRBJ2-5; cdr3_aa: CASSLGAVKRTQYF; cdr3_nt: TGTGCCAGCAGTTTAGGCGCGGTGAAGAGGACCCAGTACTTC
v_call: TRBV29-1; clone_size: .; d_call: TRBD1; j_call: TRBJ2-1; cdr3_aa: CSVGRQGVSYNEQFF; cdr3_nt: TGCAGCGTTGGGCGACAGGGGGTATCCTACAATGAGCAGTTCTTC
v_call: TRBV7-2; clone_size: .; d_call: .; j_call: TRBJ2-1; cdr3_aa: CASSSRQVFSQFF; cdr3_nt: TGTGCCAGCAGCTCGAGACAGGTTTTCTCACAGTTCTTC
v_call: TRBV5-6; clone_size: .; d_call: TRBD2; j_call: TRBJ2-1; cdr3_aa: CASSLLAGGVDEQFF; cdr3_nt: TGTGCCAGCAGCTTACTAGCGGGGGGGGTGGATGAGCAGTTCTTC
v_call: TRBV27; clone_size: once; d_call: TRBD1; j_call: TRBJ2-1; cdr3_aa: CASRDDRGDLDEQFF; cdr3_nt: TGTGCCAGCAGAGACGACAGGGGTGATCTAGATGAGCAGTTCTTC
v_call: TRBV7-7; clone_size: .; d_call: TRBD2; j_call: TRBJ2-7; cdr3_aa: CASSPGLARSSYEQYF; cdr3_nt: TGTGCTAGCAGCCCCGGACTAGCGAGGAGCTCCTACGAGCAGTACTTC
v_call: TRBV11-2; clone_size: .; d_call: TRBD1; j_call: TRBJ2-2; cdr3_aa: CASRPDRGRGTGELFF; cdr3_nt: TGTGCCAGCAGACCCGACAGGGGGCGCGGCACCGGGGAGCTGTTTTTT
v_call: TRBV6-1; clone_size: .; d_call: .; j_call: TRBJ2-4; cdr3_aa: CASRYISGENSQYF; cdr3_nt: TGTGCCAGCAGATACATTTCCGGGGAAAACAGTCAGTACTTC
v_call: TRBV20-1; clone_size: .; d_call: .; j_call: TRBJ2-7; cdr3_aa: CSARDNYEQYF; cdr3_nt: TGCAGTGCTAGAGACAACTACGAGCAGTACTTC
v_call: TRBV19; clone_size: once; d_call: .; j_call: TRBJ1-5; cdr3_aa: CASSKGINQPQHF; cdr3_nt: TGTGCCAGTAGTAAGGGGATAAATCAGCCCCAGCATTTT
v_call: TRBV9; clone_size: .; d_call: .; j_call: TRBJ1-1; cdr3_aa: CASSVENMPNTEAFF; cdr3_nt: TGTGCCAGCAGCGTAGAGAACATGCCGAACACTGAAGCTTTCTTT
v_call: TRBV27; clone_size: .; d_call: .; j_call: TRBJ1-2; cdr3_aa: CASSLVGGLNGYTF; cdr3_nt: TGTGCCAGCAGTTTGGTAGGCGGCCTCAATGGCTACACCTTC
v_call: TRBV7-2; clone_size: few; d_call: .; j_call: TRBJ2-7; cdr3_aa: CASSSTYEQYF; cdr3_nt: TGTGCCAGCAGCTCTACCTACGAGCAGTACTTC
v_call: TRBV7-9; clone_size: .; d_call: .; j_call: TRBJ2-3; cdr3_aa: CASGGSVFQRFSDTQYF; cdr3_nt: TGTGCCAGCGGGGGGTCGGTTTTCCAACGATTTTCAGATACGCAGTATTTT
v_call: TRBV4-3; clone_size: .; d_call: .; j_call: TRBJ1-1; cdr3_aa: CASSPKTRTANTEAFF; cdr3_nt: TGCGCCAGCAGCCCTAAAACTCGGACAGCAAACACTGAAGCTTTCTTT
v_call: TRBV6-5; clone_size: few; d_call: TRBD2; j_call: TRBJ2-1; cdr3_aa: CASSAGGNNYNEQFF; cdr3_nt: TGTGCCAGCTCAGCGGGAGGGAATAACTACAATGAGCAGTTCTTC
v_call: TRBV5-8; clone_size: .; d_call: .; j_call: TRBJ2-6; cdr3_aa: CASSFDSSGANVLTF; cdr3_nt: TGTGCCAGCAGCTTTGACAGCTCTGGGGCCAACGTCCTGACTTTC
v_call: TRBV7-2; clone_size: .; d_call: .; j_call: TRBJ2-1; cdr3_aa: CASSLPRGLYNEQFF; cdr3_nt: TGTGCCAGCAGCTTACCGCGGGGACTTTACAATGAGCAGTTCTTC
v_call: TRBV19; clone_size: few; d_call: .; j_call: TRBJ2-7; cdr3_aa: CASSDPGLHSYEQYF; cdr3_nt: TGTGCCAGTAGCGACCCGGGACTCCACTCCTACGAGCAGTACTTC
v_call: TRBV27; clone_size: .; d_call: TRBD1; j_call: TRBJ2-5; cdr3_aa: CASSSRRQGAGKETQYF; cdr3_nt: TGTGCCAGCAGTTCCCGCCGACAGGGTGCGGGCAAAGAGACCCAGTACTTC
v_call: TRBV19; clone_size: .; d_call: TRBD1; j_call: TRBJ1-4; cdr3_aa: CAGSIGGQGWEKLFF; cdr3_nt: TGTGCCGGTAGTATAGGTGGACAGGGCTGGGAAAAACTGTTTTTT
v_call: TRBV7-9; clone_size: .; d_call: .; j_call: TRBJ2-2; cdr3_aa: CASSYWGPGELFF; cdr3_nt: TGTGCCAGCAGCTACTGGGGGCCTGGGGAGCTGTTTTTT
v_call: TRBV7-9; clone_size: .; d_call: TRBD1; j_call: TRBJ2-7; cdr3_aa: CASSWVQGAPYEQYF; cdr3_nt: TGTGCCAGCAGCTGGGTACAGGGGGCACCCTACGAGCAGTACTTC
v_call: TRBV19; clone_size: .; d_call: .; j_call: TRBJ2-7; cdr3_aa: CASSLGGQPSREQYF; cdr3_nt: TGTGCCAGTAGCCTGGGGGGGCAGCCGTCTCGGGAGCAGTACTTC
v_call: TRBV15; clone_size: .; d_call: .; j_call: TRBJ2-5; cdr3_aa: CATSNPLASQETQYF; cdr3_nt: TGTGCCACCAGCAACCCTCTAGCGAGTCAAGAGACCCAGTACTTC
v_call: TRBV14; clone_size: .; d_call: TRBD1; j_call: TRBJ1-3; cdr3_aa: CASSQEGQGFSWNTIYF; cdr3_nt: TGTGCCAGCAGCCAAGAAGGACAGGGGTTTTCCTGGAACACCATATATTTT
v_call: TRBV5-5; clone_size: .; d_call: .; j_call: TRBJ1-5; cdr3_aa: CASSLAMGQPQHF; cdr3_nt: TGTGCCAGCAGCTTGGCAATGGGCCAGCCCCAGCATTTT
v_call: TRBV5-1; clone_size: .; d_call: .; j_call: TRBJ2-2; cdr3_aa: CASSSGTHGELFF; cdr3_nt: TGCGCCAGCAGCTCGGGAACACACGGGGAGCTGTTTTTT
v_call: TRBV9; clone_size: .; d_call: TRBD1; j_call: TRBJ1-1; cdr3_aa: CASSAMTGFEAEAFF; cdr3_nt: TGTGCCAGCAGCGCAATGACAGGGTTTGAGGCTGAAGCTTTCTTT
v_call: TRBV7-9; clone_size: .; d_call: TRBD1; j_call: TRBJ2-2; cdr3_aa: CASSGRQGPGELFF; cdr3_nt: TGTGCCAGCAGCGGCCGACAGGGGCCCGGGGAGCTGTTTTTT
v_call: TRBV19; clone_size: once; d_call: .; j_call: TRBJ2-1; cdr3_aa: CASSHGASNEQFF; cdr3_nt: TGTGCCAGTAGCCACGGAGCCTCCAATGAGCAGTTCTTC
v_call: TRBV5-1; clone_size: .; d_call: TRBD2; j_call: TRBJ2-1; cdr3_aa: CASSSGLGLHEQFF; cdr3_nt: TGCGCCAGCAGCTCGGGACTAGGTTTACATGAGCAGTTCTTC
v_call: TRBV7-9; clone_size: .; d_call: TRBD1; j_call: TRBJ1-4; cdr3_aa: CASSFGQANREKLFF; cdr3_nt: TGTGCCAGCAGCTTCGGACAGGCGAATAGGGAAAAACTGTTTTTT
v_call: TRBV30; clone_size: .; d_call: TRBD2; j_call: TRBJ2-1; cdr3_aa: CAWSVLGLGLAGGLGEQFF; cdr3_nt: TGTGCCTGGAGTGTCCTTGGTCTGGGACTAGCGGGGGGGTTAGGTGAGCAGTTCTTC
v_call: TRBV6-1; clone_size: .; d_call: .; j_call: TRBJ1-5; cdr3_aa: CASSEALRRPNQPQHF; cdr3_nt: TGTGCCAGCAGTGAAGCGTTACGGAGACCCAATCAGCCCCAGCATTTT
v_call: TRBV7-6; clone_size: .; d_call: .; j_call: TRBJ1-2; cdr3_aa: CASSPGGGNYGYTF; cdr3_nt: TGTGCCAGCAGCCCGGGGGGGGGAAACTATGGCTACACCTTC
v_call: TRBV6-5; clone_size: .; d_call: .; j_call: TRBJ1-5; cdr3_aa: CASSYSGKGQPQHF; cdr3_nt: TGTGCCAGCAGTTATTCAGGGAAGGGACAGCCCCAGCATTTT